This TCR beta chain was recorded in a study of lymphopenia after photon versus proton radiotherapy. General study findings and limits: Better survival with proton therapy was suggested as possible, not demonstrated. After the lymphocyte nadir, photon-treated repertoires showed oligoclonal expansion, especially of CD8+ Temra cells. In patients who died, overall survival fell as post-nadir TCR diversity dropped more. Proton therapy kept repertoires fairly stable, unlike photons, which gained effector/memory cells.

Concerning this clone: The antigen is undetermined.

Germline values: CDR1 SGHNT, CDR2 YYREEE (reference sequence). The V gene end was trimmed by 4 bases and the J gene end by 1 base; junction bases not matched to a gene: 4. The CDR3 covers 14 residues. The data were produced by immunoSEQ multiplex PCR, yet TCRdb's version contains in-frame clones alone and is incomplete. Of roughly 150,000 clones in the sample, approximately 91% were seen once. The sample was peripheral blood, taken from a patient treated with photon-based radiotherapy. The chain employs TRBV5-4 and TRBJ2-5; 7 nucleotides line up with TRBD2. The origin of this receptor is a man in his fifties with gastric cancer. The CDR3 DNA sequence: TGTGCCAGCAGCCAGGGAGGGTCCCAAGAGACCCAGTACTTC. It specifies CASSQGGSQETQYF.